This TCR beta chain was identified during a study of T cell responses to AZD1222 COVID-19 vaccine. Overall study results and limits: Scientists sampled the repertoires only once the peak T cell response had passed. The study found vaccine-associated CD4 TCRs spanning spike, dominant at 160-218 and 743-854.

Measured with immunoSEQ multiplex PCR; TCRdb has only the in-frame clones, and not every one. The sample yields 90,000 to 150,000 clones, 70% to 90% seen once. As concerns this clone: Its antigen is undetermined.

The receptor comes from an adult in good health. The sample consisted of peripheral blood, taken on day 0 of AZD1222 vaccination.

The CDR3 nucleotides are TGTGCCAGCAGGGCTCAGGGCCGGGCGAACACTGAAGCTTTCTTT. Translating it yields CASRAQGRANTEAFF. This chain uses TRBV6-5 with TRBJ1-1, with D tentatively TRBD1 (5 bases). The CDR3 contains 15 residues. The V gene lost 6 bases and the J gene lost 1 base, with 15 bases spanning the gap. Germline CDR1 and CDR2: MNHEY and SVGAGI.